The entry below describes one T cell receptor (beta chain). These data belong to a study of technical replicates of blood from a few donors. The method was immunoSEQ multiplex PCR; TCRdb's version includes in-frame clones alone and lacks a portion of them. The sample lists about 64,000 clones, 80% to 90% occurring once. This receptor was taken from a human donor in good health. Some clones in this sample may be carry-over from other donors' samples. The sequencing input was PBMCs.

The CDR3 here is CASTRGFQETQYF. The CDR3 region has the DNA TGTGCCAGCACAAGGGGCTTCCAAGAGACCCAGTACTTC. V and J are TRBV7-9 and TRBJ2-5; weak D call: TRBD1 (5 bases). The CDR3 consists of 13 residues. Trimming took 7 bases from V and 1 from J, leaving 10 bases between them. Germline-derived CDR1 and CDR2 are SEHNR and FQNEAQ (reference sequence).